This TCR beta chain was captured by sequencing in a study of blood T cells in healthy people across ages. The table lists this clonotype with a few counts. Primed by a sample-barcoded 5' primer and a J-beta primer mix, a second PCR proceeded for 7 to 11 cycles. TCRdb independently ran MiXCR on the 5' RACE reads; one entry per CDR3 protein. This sample has 780,000 or so distinct CDR3 sequences, with more than 20% found just once. CDR3 length equals 21 residues. Trimming shortened V by 2 bases and J by 3 bases, and 30 bases separated the two germline ends. This sample was shared with a second study, whose subject was T cells of mothers and their children.

V and J are TRBV12-3 or TRBV12-4 and TRBJ2-3; D perhaps matches TRBD1 (6 bases). The sample taken for sequencing was blood. The clonotype was recovered from a boy younger than 18 in good health. The CDR3 DNA is TGTGCCAGCAGTTTAATCTCGCCCTCTCTCTCCAGGGGTCGGGCTACAGATACGCAGTATTTT. It encodes CASSLISPSLSRGRATDTQYF.